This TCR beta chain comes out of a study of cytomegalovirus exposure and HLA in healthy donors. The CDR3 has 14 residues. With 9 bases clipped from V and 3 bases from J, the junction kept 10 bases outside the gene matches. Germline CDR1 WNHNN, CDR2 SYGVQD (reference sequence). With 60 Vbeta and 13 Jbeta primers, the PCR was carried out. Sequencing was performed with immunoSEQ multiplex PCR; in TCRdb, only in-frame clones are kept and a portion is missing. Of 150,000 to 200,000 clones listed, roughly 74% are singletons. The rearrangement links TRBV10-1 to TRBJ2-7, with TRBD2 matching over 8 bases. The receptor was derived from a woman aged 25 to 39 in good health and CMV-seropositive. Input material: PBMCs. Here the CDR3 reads CASQGAGAGYEQYF. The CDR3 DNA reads TGCGCCAGTCAAGGAGCGGGAGCTGGCTACGAGCAGTACTTC.